This T cell receptor (beta chain) comes out of a study of blood T cell repertoires in COVID-19. This clone was picked up many times. V dropped 8 bases and J dropped 4 bases, with 15 bases sitting between them. Germline lookup yields CDR1 MNHGY and CDR2 SAAAGT. This CDR3 is built from 14 residues. Profiling relied on immunoSEQ multiplex PCR, and the TCRdb table lists in-frame clones only, not all of them. This table holds 300,000 to 400,000 clones, roughly 91% found once. Source material: PBMCs or T cells enriched from blood (not recorded which). The V call is TRBV6-8, the J call TRBJ2-1, with D possibly TRBD1 on 6 matching bases. This sequence was found in a woman aged 18-35 years who had recovered from COVID-19. The CDR3 region is CASPKKGVYNEQFF. The CDR3 DNA is TGTGCCAGCCCAAAAAAGGGGGTGTACAATGAGCAGTTCTTC.